This TCR beta chain was found in a study of OX40 agonist ivuxolimab in advanced cancers. Study-wide points: Partial responders at 0.1-3.0 mg/kg had among the lowest clonal expansion. By week 6 at 0.1 to 3.0 mg/kg, blood CD4+ and CD8+ T cells had expanded clonally. In CD8+ T cells, expanded clones were on average more numerous than in CD4+.

Concerning this clone: Its antigen is currently unknown.

The V end lost 5 bases, the J end lost 5 bases, and 15 bases lay between the germline ends. Germline-derived CDR1 and CDR2 are MNHNS and SASEGT. The CDR3 contains 14 residues. Method: immunoSEQ multiplex PCR; TCRdb's copy keeps in-frame clones and lacks some. The table shows 35,000 to 50,000 clones, with around nine tenths occurring only once. The sample here was CD4+ or CD8+ T cells sorted from blood, taken in a trial of the OX40 agonist ivuxolimab. The TCR sequence derives from an adult with an advanced solid tumor such as melanoma, head and neck, liver or kidney cancer. The rearrangement uses TRBV6-1 and TRBJ1-1; a possible D gene is TRBD1 (6 bases). In DNA form, the CDR3 reads TGTGCCAGCAGTTCACAGGGTGGTTGGACTGAAGCTTTCTTT. The encoded protein is CASSSQGGWTEAFF.